The T cell receptor (beta chain) under discussion was sequenced for a study of immune evolution from preneoplasia to lung adenocarcinoma. Here immunoSEQ multiplex PCR was the method, and the copy in TCRdb shows in-frame clones only, minus some. This sample has more than 3,500 clones; almost 75% occur once, and the top ten carry around a sixth. This clone is large. CDR1 is MGHRA, CDR2 YSYEKL, per germline. CDR3 length: 16 amino acids. The V gene end was trimmed by 2 bases and the J gene end by 3 bases; junction bases not matched to a gene: 7. The chain employs TRBV4-1 and TRBJ2-3; TRBD2 matches at 8 bases. The sample was FFPE minimally invasive lung adenocarcinoma tissue. The TCR sequence derives from a person aged 55 to 79 with lung adenocarcinoma. CDR3 loop: CASSQPPAGGTDTQYF. As DNA, the CDR3 is TGCGCCAGCAGCCAACCTCCCGCGGGGGGAACAGATACGCAGTATTTT.